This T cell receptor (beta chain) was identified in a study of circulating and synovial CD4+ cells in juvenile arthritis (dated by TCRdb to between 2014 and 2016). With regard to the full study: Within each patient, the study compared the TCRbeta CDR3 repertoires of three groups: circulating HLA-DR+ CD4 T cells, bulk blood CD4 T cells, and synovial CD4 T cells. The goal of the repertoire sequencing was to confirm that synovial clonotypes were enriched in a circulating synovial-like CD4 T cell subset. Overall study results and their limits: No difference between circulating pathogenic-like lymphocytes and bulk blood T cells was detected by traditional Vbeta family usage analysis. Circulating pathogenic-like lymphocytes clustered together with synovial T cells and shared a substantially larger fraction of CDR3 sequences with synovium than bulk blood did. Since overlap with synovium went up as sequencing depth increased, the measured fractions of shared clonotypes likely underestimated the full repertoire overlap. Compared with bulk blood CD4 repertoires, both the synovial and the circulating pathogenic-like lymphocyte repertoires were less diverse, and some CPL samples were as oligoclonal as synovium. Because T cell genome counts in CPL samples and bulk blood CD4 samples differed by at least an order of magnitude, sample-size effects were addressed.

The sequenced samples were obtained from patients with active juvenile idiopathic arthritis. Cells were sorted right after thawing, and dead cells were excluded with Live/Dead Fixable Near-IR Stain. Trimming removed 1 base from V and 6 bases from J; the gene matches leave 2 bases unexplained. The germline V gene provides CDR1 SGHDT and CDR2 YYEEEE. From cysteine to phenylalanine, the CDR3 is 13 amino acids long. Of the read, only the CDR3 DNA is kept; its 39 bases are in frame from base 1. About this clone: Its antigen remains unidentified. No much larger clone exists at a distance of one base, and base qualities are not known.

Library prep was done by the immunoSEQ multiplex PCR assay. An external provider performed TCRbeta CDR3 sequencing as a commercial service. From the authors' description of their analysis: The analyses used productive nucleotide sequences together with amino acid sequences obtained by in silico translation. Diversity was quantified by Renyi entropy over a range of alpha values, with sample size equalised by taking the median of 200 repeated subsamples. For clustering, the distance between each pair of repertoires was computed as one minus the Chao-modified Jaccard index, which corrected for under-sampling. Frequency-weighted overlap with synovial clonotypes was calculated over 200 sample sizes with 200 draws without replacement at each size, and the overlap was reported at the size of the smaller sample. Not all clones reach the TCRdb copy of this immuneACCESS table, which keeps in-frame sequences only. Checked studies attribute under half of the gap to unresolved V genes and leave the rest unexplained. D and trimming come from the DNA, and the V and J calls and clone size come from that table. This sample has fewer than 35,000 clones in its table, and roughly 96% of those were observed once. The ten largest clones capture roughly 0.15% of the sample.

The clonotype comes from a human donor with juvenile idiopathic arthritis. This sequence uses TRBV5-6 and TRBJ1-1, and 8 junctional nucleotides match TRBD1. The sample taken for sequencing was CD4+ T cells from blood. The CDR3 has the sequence CASSLSTGAEAFF. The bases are TGTGCCAGCAGCTTGTCGACAGGGGCTGAAGCTTTCTTT.